Presented here are 3 T cell receptor beta chains from one specimen sequenced in a study of cytomegalovirus exposure and HLA in healthy donors. A multiplex PCR was run with 60 Vbeta primers and 13 Jbeta primers. Repertoires were generated with immunoSEQ multiplex PCR, while TCRdb's copy carries only in-frame clones and drops some. The record lists 130,000 or so clones, of which the ten most abundant hold over 1.5%. The material sequenced was PBMCs. These TCRs come from a man aged 18-30 years in good health and CMV-seronegative.

Comments on this clone: One end of the junction fails to match germline, which may point to a read error. V and J are TRBV7-7 and TRBJ2-5, with 7 positions matching TRBD2. Germline lookup yields CDR1 SSHAT and CDR2 FNYEAQ (reference sequence). The CDR3 has 14 residues. This CDR3 reads CASSPRGEKETQYF. DNA of the CDR3: TGTGCTAGCAGCCCTCGGGGGGAGAAAGAGACCCAGTACTTC.

The chain is built from TRBV28 and TRBJ2-7; TRBD2 matches 9 bases. V dropped 4 bases and J dropped 1; count of bases not matched to a gene: 2. The germline V gene encodes CDR1 MDHEN and CDR2 SYDVKM. The CDR3 has 14 amino acids. This chain's CDR3 is CASSSSGRSYEQYF. CDR3 DNA sequence: TGTGCCAGCAGTTCCAGCGGGAGGTCCTACGAGCAGTACTTC.

This sequence joins TRBV9 and TRBJ1-1; D call uncertain. Germline values: CDR1 SGDLS, CDR2 YYNGEE. This CDR3 comprises 13 residues. Trimming left V 3 bases short and J 1 base short, with 7 bases between. The CDR3 loop reads CASSGRQNTEAFF. CDR3 in DNA: TGTGCCAGCAGCGGACGACAGAACACTGAAGCTTTCTTT.